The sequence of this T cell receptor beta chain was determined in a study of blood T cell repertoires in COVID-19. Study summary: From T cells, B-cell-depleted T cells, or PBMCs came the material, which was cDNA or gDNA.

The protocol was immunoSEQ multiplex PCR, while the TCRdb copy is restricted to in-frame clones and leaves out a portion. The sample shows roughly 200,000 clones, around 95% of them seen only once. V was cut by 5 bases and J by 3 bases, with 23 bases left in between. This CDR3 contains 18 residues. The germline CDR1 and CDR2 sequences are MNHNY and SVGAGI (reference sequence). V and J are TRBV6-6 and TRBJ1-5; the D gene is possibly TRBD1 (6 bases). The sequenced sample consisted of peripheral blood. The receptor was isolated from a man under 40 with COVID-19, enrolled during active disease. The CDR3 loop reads CASSPLSGGQGYNQPQHF. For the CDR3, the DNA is TGTGCCAGCAGTCCTCTATCCGGCGGGCAGGGGTACAATCAGCCCCAGCATTTT.